This T cell receptor (beta chain) emerged from a study of OX40 agonist ivuxolimab in advanced cancers. General notes on the study: Ivuxolimab, which targeted the costimulatory receptor OX40 (CD134), was an agonistic, fully human IgG2 monoclonal antibody. Intravenous ivuxolimab was administered to patients every 2 weeks at six dose levels: 0.01, 0.1, 0.3, 1.5, 3 and 10 mg/kg. Of the roughly 52 dose-escalation patients, hepatocellular carcinoma was present in 19, melanoma in roughly 15, renal cell carcinoma in 9 and head and neck cancer in 9. A male proportion of about 79% and a mean age of 60 years, ranging from about 20 to 79, were recorded for the dose-escalation cohort. Patients were allowed to have had prior anti-PD-1, anti-PD-L1 or anti-CTLA-4 therapy, and 40% of the dose-escalation patients had been treated with checkpoint inhibitors. Partial responses were achieved by three dose-escalation patients, of whom one had hepatocellular carcinoma and two had cutaneous melanoma. Peripheral TCRbeta sequencing was intended to test whether TCR sequence diversity was altered and clonal T-cell expansion was caused by ivuxolimab. The monotherapy dose-escalation portion (N ≈ 52 patients) of the phase I ivuxolimab trial is reported in the paper. Results and caveats for the whole study, not just this receptor: After ivuxolimab, expanded clones were on average more numerous among CD8+ T cells than among CD4+ T cells. The antigen specificity of the clonally expanded peripheral T cells was not determined. At doses from 0.1 to 3.0 mg/kg, clonal expansion was seen in both CD4+ and CD8+ blood T cells between baseline and week 6. Low levels of normalized T-cell clonal expansion were also seen in some nonresponding patients. In the 0.1-3.0 mg/kg groups, partial responders were among the patients with the lowest normalized peripheral clonal expansion, particularly in CD8+ T cells.

Of note for this clone: It has no known antigen specificity. Base qualities are missing; no much larger clone stands one base away.

Genomic DNA was extracted from sorted cells for sequencing of the TCRbeta CDR3 region. TCRbeta CDR3 regions were sequenced using the immunoSEQ Assay. Sourced from immuneACCESS, this table was stored by TCRdb with only in-frame sequences that have V and J called. A share of the clones is absent; for the studies checked, an unresolved V gene accounts for under half, and the remainder has no known explanation. In all, the sample holds about 28,000 clones, and around four fifths of those were seen once. The ten top clones hold over 8.5% of the sample. Germline trimming amounts to 0 bases on V and 1 base on J, with 6 as the count of junction bases outside the gene matches. From the germline V gene, CDR1 is KGHSH and CDR2 is LQKENI. The CDR3 measures 17 amino acids from cysteine to phenylalanine. The sequence is cut down to CDR3 DNA, 51 bases in frame from base 1. The trial excluded patients who had a history of autoimmune disease or were on systemic immunosuppression. Peripheral blood for TCR sequencing was collected from all dose cohorts at baseline, on cycle 4 day 1, and on cycle 7 day 1. Samples came from an open-label, multicenter, first-in-human phase I dose-escalation trial of ivuxolimab. The trial enrolled adults with locally advanced or metastatic head and neck squamous cell, hepatocellular, melanoma or renal cell carcinoma. Before TCR sequencing, CD4+ T cells and CD8+ T cells were sorted from peripheral blood as separate populations.

This sequence originates from an adult with an advanced solid tumor such as melanoma, head and neck, liver or kidney cancer. The V and J segments used are TRBV18 and TRBJ1-3; 7 middle bases align to TRBD1. Specimen: CD4+ or CD8+ T cells sorted from blood, collected in a trial of the OX40 agonist ivuxolimab. The nucleotides read TGTGCCAGCTCACCACCAAGCAGGGGGTATTCTGGAAACACCATATATTTT. This sequence encodes CASSPPSRGYSGNTIYF.